The entry that follows covers one T cell receptor (beta chain) sequence. Its target is not known. V lost 1 base, J lost 1 base, and 3 bases stayed unmatched. CDR3 size: 15 residues. CDR1 and CDR2 (germline): SEHNR, FQNEAQ (reference sequence). Donors gave around 9.3 milliliters of peripheral blood apiece. For the second PCR, which ran for about 6 to 11 cycles, a sample-barcoded 5' primer and a J-beta primer mix were used. The template-switch adaptor was a 5' adaptor with 12 random nucleotides. It tagged each cDNA molecule. Via MiXCR, TCRdb re-called the 5' RACE reads, giving one row per CDR3 protein. The sample carries roughly 860,000 distinct CDR3 sequences, approximately 59% recorded once. The data stem from a study of blood T cells in healthy people across ages. The study, taken as a whole, reports: PBMC samples, being unsorted, prevented any conclusive comparison of naive and antigen-experienced cells.

The receptor was derived from a young man in good health. The source material was blood. V is TRBV7-9 and J is TRBJ2-5; 7 bases line up with TRBD1. The CDR3 region is CASSLDGDSQETQYF. The CDR3 nucleotides are TGTGCCAGCAGCTTAGATGGGGACAGCCAAGAGACCCAGTACTTC.